The 29 T cell receptor beta chains listed next were all sequenced from one sample in a study of T cell changes during pregnancy in multiple sclerosis. Profiling relied on immunoSEQ multiplex PCR, and the TCRdb table lists in-frame clones only, not all of them. The table lists 40,000 to 50,000 clones, 85% to 95% of them singletons. This material consisted of CD4+ T cells from peripheral blood mononuclear cells, taken in the first trimester of pregnancy. These receptors all come from a female donor with multiple sclerosis, enrolled in a pregnancy study.

The rearrangement joins TRBV20-1 to TRBJ2-5; TRBD2 is a possible D gene (5 bases). V lost 7 bases, J lost 5 bases, and 11 bases lay in between. CDR3 length: 11 residues. Germline values: CDR1 DFQATT, CDR2 SNEGSKA (reference sequence). The CDR3 DNA reads TGCAGTGTTGCGGGTTGGGAGACCCAGTACTTC. Its protein is CSVAGWETQYF.

The chain couples TRBV5-1 to TRBJ1-4; the match to TRBD1 covers 9 bases. With V trimmed by 1 base and J by 9 bases, 7 bases remained unmatched. Looked up from germline, CDR1 is SGHRS and CDR2 is YFSETQ. CDR3 length: 15 residues. In DNA form, the CDR3 reads TGCGCCAGCAGCTTGCACCCAGGACAGGGGCAAAAACTGTTTTTT. It specifies CASSLHPGQGQKLFF.

The genes are TRBV18 and TRBJ1-1, with TRBD1 identical over 11 bases. V shed 6 bases, J shed 4 bases, and the junction held 4 bases outside the gene matches. Germline V lookup: CDR1 KGHSH, CDR2 LQKENI. The CDR3 covers 14 residues. This CDR3 reads CASSPGTGGTEAFF. The CDR3 region has the DNA TGTGCCAGCTCTCCAGGGACAGGGGGCACTGAAGCTTTCTTT.

This clone was counted only a few times. V usage is TRBV9 and J usage is TRBJ2-5, with a weak D call TRBD2 (5 bases). Per the germline V gene, CDR1 is SGDLS and CDR2 is YYNGEE. V dropped 0 bases and J dropped 1 base, with 10 bases sitting between them. The CDR3 length is 15 residues. CDR3 DNA: TGTGCCAGCAGCGTAGTTGGCCTAGCCCAAGAGACCCAGTACTTC. It is translated as CASSVVGLAQETQYF.

The chain combines TRBV10-2 with TRBJ2-5; D gene ambiguous. Trimming took 7 bases from V and 5 from J, leaving 14 bases between them. Per the germline V gene, CDR1 is WSHSY and CDR2 is SAAADI. The length of the CDR3 is 13 residues. CDR3 protein: CASTPGSLETQYF. CDR3 nucleotides: TGCGCCAGCACCCCAGGCTCGTTGGAGACCCAGTACTTC.

The V call is TRBV6-5, the J call TRBJ2-2, with a tentative D call TRBD2 (6 bases). Germline V CDR1 and CDR2: MNHEY, SVGAGI. The CDR3 has 12 residues. V was trimmed by 8 bases and J by 5 bases, leaving 9 bases between them. The CDR3 sequence: CASRRGTGELFF. The CDR3 nucleotides read TGTGCCAGCCGACGGGGGACCGGGGAGCTGTTTTTT.

The chain couples TRBV6-5 to TRBJ1-1; D is undetermined. CDR3 length: 12 residues. Trimming cost V 2 bases and J 3 bases, with 4 bases left between them. Germline CDR1 MNHEY, CDR2 SVGAGI. The CDR3 DNA is TGTGCCAGCAGTTACACAGACACTGAAGCTTTCTTT. Translating gives CASSYTDTEAFF.

CDR3 protein: CACLTGAVYGYTF. DNA of the CDR3: TGTGCCTGTTTAACAGGGGCCGTATATGGCTACACCTTC. This chain connects TRBV30 to TRBJ1-2; 7 bases map to TRBD1. The CDR3 contains 13 residues. In germline, CDR1 is GTSNPN, CDR2 SVGIG (reference sequence). V lost 6 bases to trimming and J lost 5 bases; unmatched junction nucleotides: 9. The complete variable domain, with remaining parts taken from reference TRBV30 and TRBJ1-2, reads SQTIHQWPATLVQPVGSPLSLECTVEGTSNPNLYWYRQAAGRGLQLLFYSVGIGQISSEVPQNLSASRPQDRQFILSSKKLLLSDSGFYLCACLTGAVYGYTFGSGTRLTVV.

The rearrangement links TRBV7-9 to TRBJ1-2; D is unresolved. The germline V and J ends were trimmed by 1 base and 2 bases, with 5 bases remaining between them. Germline V CDR1 and CDR2: SEHNR, FQNEAQ (reference sequence). This CDR3 contains 13 residues. This chain's CDR3 is CASSLGGNYGYTF. As DNA, the CDR3 is TGTGCCAGCAGCTTAGGAGGGAACTATGGCTACACCTTC.

A few counts support this clone. The chain combines TRBV5-6 with TRBJ2-5; 12 positions agree with TRBD1. The CDR3 totals 16 residues. Germline CDR1 reads SGHDT; CDR2 reads YYEEEE. After removal of 4 bases from V and 4 bases from J, the junction contained 8 bases not matched to a gene. For the CDR3, the DNA is TGTGCCAGCAGCCCCTGGGACAGGGGGCATCGAGAGACCCAGTACTTC. Amino acids: CASSPWDRGHRETQYF.

The V gene is TRBV27, the J gene TRBJ1-2; D ambiguous. The CDR3 runs 15 residues. CDR1 and CDR2 from the germline V gene are MNHEY and SMNVEV (reference sequence). Between the trimmed V and J ends, which lost 5 bases and 4 bases, there was a span of 17 bases. The CDR3 nucleotides are TGTGCCAGCAGTCCCCACGGGGTTTTGGTCTATGGCTACACCTTC. It yields the protein CASSPHGVLVYGYTF.

The chain is built from TRBV2 and TRBJ1-5, with TRBD1 as a possible D gene (5 bases). Trimming took off 7 bases at V and 6 bases at J, with 22 bases between the two ends. Looked up from germline, CDR1 is SNHLY and CDR2 is FYNNEI. This CDR3 region has 16 residues. CDR3 bases: TGTGCCAGCATGCACAATAACCCACAGGTCGGTCAGCCCCAGCATTTT. Amino acids: CASMHNNPQVGQPQHF.

This clone was seen just once. The V call is TRBV2, the J call TRBJ2-2; D is possibly TRBD2 (5 bases). The ends were cut back, 7 bases at V and 0 bases at J, with 15 bases in the middle. Germline CDR1 and CDR2: SNHLY and FYNNEI. The CDR3 is 16 amino acids. As DNA, the CDR3 is TGTGCCAGCATTCGGGATTCGGGGACGAACACCGGGGAGCTGTTTTTT. Translating gives CASIRDSGTNTGELFF.

This chain links TRBV7-9 with TRBJ1-1, with no clear D. The V and J ends lost 0 bases and 3 bases respectively, with 8 bases between them. Per germline, CDR1 SEHNR and CDR2 FQNEAQ (reference sequence). The CDR3 spans 14 residues. The CDR3 spells CASSLAQEDTEAFF. The DNA of the CDR3 is TGTGCCAGCAGCTTAGCCCAGGAGGACACTGAAGCTTTCTTT.

This sequence joins TRBV6-5 and TRBJ1-2, with 8 bases aligning to TRBD1. Trimming at V came to 0 bases and at J to 4 bases, leaving 4 bases not matched to a gene. Germline V lookup: CDR1 MNHEY, CDR2 SVGAGI. This CDR3 has 15 residues. In DNA, the CDR3 is TGTGCCAGCAGTTACTCCCGGGGACAGGCCTATGGCTACACCTTC. As protein: CASSYSRGQAYGYTF.

This clone appeared once. V gene TRBV6-6 combines with J gene TRBJ1-3; D is ambiguous. This CDR3 contains 15 residues. Germline values: CDR1 MNHNY, CDR2 SVGAGI (reference sequence). V dropped 2 bases and J dropped 4 bases, with 12 bases sitting between them. CDR3 nucleotide sequence: TGTGCCAGCAGTTACGCCCCGGGCGGGGGAAACACCATATATTTT. Translation: CASSYAPGGGNTIYF.

This sequence joins TRBV10-3 and TRBJ2-3; 12 bases line up with TRBD2. The V gene's germline CDR1 is ENHRY and CDR2 SYGVKD. CDR3 length equals 15 residues. V shed 4 bases and J 5 bases; nucleotides not matched to a gene: 4. CDR3 sequence (DNA): TGTGCCATCAGTGTGCTAGCGGGGGGGTTAGATACGCAGTATTTT. Protein product: CAISVLAGGLDTQYF.

This chain uses TRBV7-9 with TRBJ2-7, with 10 bases aligning to TRBD1. The trim removed 5 bases at V and 2 bases at J, leaving 3 bases unmatched. CDR1 and CDR2 from the germline V gene are SEHNR and FQNEAQ (reference sequence). The CDR3 is 14 residues long. The CDR3 coding sequence is TGTGCCAGCAGCCGGACAGGGGGGCCCTACGAGCAGTACTTC. This encodes CASSRTGGPYEQYF.

The rearrangement uses TRBV6-1 and TRBJ1-5; 8 bases line up with TRBD1. The CDR3 is 17 residues long. V trimming: 1 base; J trimming: 2 bases; junction bases outside the gene matches: 7. Germline values: CDR1 MNHNS, CDR2 SASEGT. This chain's CDR3 is CASSEGVSGGRNQPQHF. The CDR3 bases are TGTGCCAGCAGTGAAGGGGTGTCAGGGGGCCGCAATCAGCCCCAGCATTTT.

The V call is TRBV7-8, the J call TRBJ1-3; D unresolved. Trimming left V 0 bases short and J 0 bases short, with 6 bases between. Germline values: CDR1 SGHVS, CDR2 FQNEAQ. The CDR3 contains 15 residues. CDR3 region: CASSLASHSGNTIYF. CDR3 DNA: TGTGCCAGCAGCTTAGCATCCCACTCTGGAAACACCATATATTTT.

The V and J genes are TRBV7-9 and TRBJ2-5; D is undetermined. CDR1 is SEHNR, CDR2 FQNEAQ, per germline (reference sequence). The CDR3 runs 12 residues. V lost 5 bases, J lost 5 bases, and 9 bases lay in between. CDR3 loop: CASSPIEETQYF. DNA for the CDR3: TGTGCCAGCAGCCCTATCGAGGAGACCCAGTACTTC.

The chain has TRBV19 and TRBJ1-5; 8 bases are a match to TRBD1. Germline values: CDR1 LNHDA, CDR2 SQIVND (reference sequence). Trimming cost V 7 bases and J 6 bases; bases outside gene matches: 20. CDR3 size: 18 residues. In DNA form, the CDR3 reads TGTGCCAGTAATAACCCGATTCGGGGGACAGGAGAATCTCAGCCCCAGCATTTT. This codes for CASNNPIRGTGESQPQHF.

CDR3 region: CASSHLGGEQFF. CDR3 coding DNA: TGTGCCAGCAGTCACTTAGGGGGTGAGCAGTTCTTC. This chain connects TRBV6-5 to TRBJ2-1; weak D call: TRBD1 (6 bases). The CDR3 totals 12 residues. The V gene lost 5 bases and the J gene lost 9 bases, with 11 bases spanning the gap. Germline V gives CDR1 MNHEY, CDR2 SVGAGI.

The CDR3: CASIRQEFAYEQYF. Here the CDR3 DNA reads TGTGCCAGCATCCGACAGGAGTTTGCCTACGAGCAGTACTTC. This chain links TRBV6-6 with TRBJ2-7; D may be TRBD1 (6 bases). The CDR3 is made up of 14 amino acids. Germline V gene lookup returns CDR1 MNHNY and CDR2 SVGAGI (reference sequence). Trimming took off 7 bases at V and 2 bases at J, with 15 bases between the two ends.

This chain connects TRBV18 to TRBJ2-7, with D unresolved. The CDR3 loop spans 15 amino acids. V lost 6 bases, J lost 2 bases, and 17 bases lay in between. Germline CDR1 is KGHSH and CDR2 is LQKENI. The chain's CDR3 is CASSLTAGGPYEQYF. The DNA for the CDR3 is TGTGCCAGCTCTCTTACGGCAGGTGGTCCCTACGAGCAGTACTTC.

The genes are TRBV27 and TRBJ1-1; D is unclear. There are 14 residues in the CDR3. V dropped 3 bases and J dropped 1 base, with 9 bases sitting between them. Germline CDR1 is MNHEY and CDR2 is SMNVEV (reference sequence). CDR3 loop: CASSFAGRNTEAFF. DNA for the CDR3: TGTGCCAGCAGTTTTGCAGGCAGGAACACTGAAGCTTTCTTT.

V and J are TRBV19 and TRBJ1-4; D possibly corresponds to TRBD1 (6 bases). In germline, CDR1 is LNHDA, CDR2 SQIVND (reference sequence). V was pared by 3 bases and J by 4 bases, with 18 bases between. CDR3 size: 17 residues. CDR3 region: CASSILHTGQVNEKLFF. The CDR3 nucleotides are TGTGCCAGTAGTATCCTACACACGGGACAAGTTAATGAAAAACTGTTTTTT.

The chain is built from TRBV7-2 and TRBJ2-1; TRBD2 matches at 7 bases. Germline V gives CDR1 SGHTA, CDR2 FQGNSA. The J segment lost 6 bases and the V segment lost 3 bases, leaving 5 bases of the junction unmatched. The CDR3 contains 14 residues. CDR3 DNA: TGTGCCAGCAGCTTCCAGCGGGAATCCAATGAGCAGTTCTTC. This translates into CASSFQRESNEQFF.

The V gene is TRBV10-1, the J gene TRBJ2-1; D perhaps matches TRBD1 (6 bases). Germline CDR1 is WNHNN and CDR2 is SYGVQD (reference sequence). V was pared by 3 bases and J by 7 bases, with 16 bases between. The length of the CDR3 is 15 residues. The CDR3 DNA sequence: TGCGCCAGCAGTGAAGGGTCCGGCAGGGGTAATGAGCAGTTCTTC. Its translation is CASSEGSGRGNEQFF.